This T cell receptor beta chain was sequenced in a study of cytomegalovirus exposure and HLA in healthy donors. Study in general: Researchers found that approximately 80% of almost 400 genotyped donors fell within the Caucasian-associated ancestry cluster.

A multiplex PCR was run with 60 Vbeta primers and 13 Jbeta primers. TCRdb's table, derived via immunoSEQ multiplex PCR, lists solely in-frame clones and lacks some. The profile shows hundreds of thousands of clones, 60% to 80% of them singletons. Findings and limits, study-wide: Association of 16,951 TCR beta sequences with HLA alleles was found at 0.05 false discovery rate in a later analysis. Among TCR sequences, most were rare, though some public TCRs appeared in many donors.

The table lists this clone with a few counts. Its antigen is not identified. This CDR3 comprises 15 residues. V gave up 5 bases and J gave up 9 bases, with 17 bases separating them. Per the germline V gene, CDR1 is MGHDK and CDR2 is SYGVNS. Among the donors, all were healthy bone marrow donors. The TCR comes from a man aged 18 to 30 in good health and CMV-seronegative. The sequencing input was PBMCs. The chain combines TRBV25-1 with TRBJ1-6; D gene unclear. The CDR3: CASSTTGSVTSPLHF. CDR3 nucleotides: TGTGCCAGCAGTACGACCGGGTCGGTAACTTCACCCCTCCACTTT.